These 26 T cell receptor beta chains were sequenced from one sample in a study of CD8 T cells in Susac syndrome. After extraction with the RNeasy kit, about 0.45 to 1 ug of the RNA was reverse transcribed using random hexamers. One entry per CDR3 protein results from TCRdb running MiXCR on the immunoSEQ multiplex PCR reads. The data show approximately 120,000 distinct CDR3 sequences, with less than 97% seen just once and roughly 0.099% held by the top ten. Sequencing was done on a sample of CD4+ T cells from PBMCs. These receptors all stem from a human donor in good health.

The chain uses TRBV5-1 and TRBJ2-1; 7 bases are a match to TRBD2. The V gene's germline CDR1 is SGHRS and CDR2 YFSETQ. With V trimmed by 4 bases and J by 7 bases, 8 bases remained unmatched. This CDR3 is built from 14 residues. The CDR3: CASSRRLAENEQFF. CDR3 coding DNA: TGCGCCAGCAGCCGGAGGCTAGCGGAGAATGAGCAGTTCTTC. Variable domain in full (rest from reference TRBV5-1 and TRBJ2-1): KAGVTQTPRYLIKTRGQQVTLSCSPISGHRSVSWYQQTPGQGLQFLFEYFSETQRNKGNFPGRFSGRQFSNSRSEMNVSTLELGDSALYLCASSRRLAENEQFFGPGTRLTVL.

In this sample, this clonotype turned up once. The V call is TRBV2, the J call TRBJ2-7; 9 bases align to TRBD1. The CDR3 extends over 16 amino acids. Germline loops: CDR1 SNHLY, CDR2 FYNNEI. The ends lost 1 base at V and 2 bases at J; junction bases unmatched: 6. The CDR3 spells CASSEERTGAPYEQYF. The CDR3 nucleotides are TGTGCCAGCAGTGAAGAACGGACAGGGGCACCCTACGAGCAGTACTTC.

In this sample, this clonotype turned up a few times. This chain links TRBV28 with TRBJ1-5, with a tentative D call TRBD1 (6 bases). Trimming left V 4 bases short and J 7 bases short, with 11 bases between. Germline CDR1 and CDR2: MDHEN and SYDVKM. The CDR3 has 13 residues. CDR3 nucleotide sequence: TGTGCCAGCAGTTCAAGGGGGGGACAGCCCCAGCATTTT. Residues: CASSSRGGQPQHF. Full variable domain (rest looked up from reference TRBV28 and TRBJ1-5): DVKVTQSSRYLVKRTGEKVFLECVQDMDHENMFWYRQDPGLGLRLIYFSYDVKMKEKGDIPEGYSVSREKKERFSLILESASTNQTSMYLCASSSRGGQPQHFGDGTRLSIL.

The CDR3 nucleotides read TGTGCCTGGTCCAATGACAGGGCTCATGGCTACACCTTC. It specifies CAWSNDRAHGYTF. The gene calls are TRBV30 and TRBJ1-2, with 7 bases aligning to TRBD1. The CDR3 has 13 residues. Germline loops: CDR1 GTSNPN, CDR2 SVGIG (reference sequence). J was trimmed by 6 bases and V by 5 bases; bases with no gene match: 9.

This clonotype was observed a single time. The chain's CDR3 is CASSPDGPPLHF. CDR3 coding DNA: TGTGCCAGCTCACCCGACGGTCCACCCCTCCACTTT. The rearrangement joins TRBV18 to TRBJ1-6; D ambiguous. The CDR3 has 12 amino acids. With 3 bases removed from V and 11 bases from J, the gap between germline ends came to 8 bases. CDR1 is KGHSH, CDR2 LQKENI, per germline.

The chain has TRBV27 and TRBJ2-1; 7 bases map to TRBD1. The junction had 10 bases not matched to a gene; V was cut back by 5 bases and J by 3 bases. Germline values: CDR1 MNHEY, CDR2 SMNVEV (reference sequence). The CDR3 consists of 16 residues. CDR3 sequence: CASSGARDRLYNEQFF. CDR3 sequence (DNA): TGTGCCAGCAGTGGGGCCCGGGACAGACTCTACAATGAGCAGTTCTTC.

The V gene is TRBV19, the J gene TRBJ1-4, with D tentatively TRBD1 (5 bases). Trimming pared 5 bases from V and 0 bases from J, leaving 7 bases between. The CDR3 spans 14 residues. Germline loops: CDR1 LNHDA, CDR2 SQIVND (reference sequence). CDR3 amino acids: CASSETATNEKLFF. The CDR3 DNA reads TGTGCCAGTAGTGAGACAGCAACTAATGAAAAACTGTTTTTT.

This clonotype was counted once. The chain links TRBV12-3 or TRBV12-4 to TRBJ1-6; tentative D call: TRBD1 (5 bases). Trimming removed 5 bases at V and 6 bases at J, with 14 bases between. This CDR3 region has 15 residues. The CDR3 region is CASSNMGRINSPLHF. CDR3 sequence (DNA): TGTGCCAGCAGTAATATGGGACGGATTAATTCACCCCTCCACTTT.

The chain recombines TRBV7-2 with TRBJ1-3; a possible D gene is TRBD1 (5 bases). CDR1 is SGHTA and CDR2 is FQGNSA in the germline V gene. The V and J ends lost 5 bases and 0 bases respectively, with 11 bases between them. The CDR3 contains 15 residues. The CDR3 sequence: CASSRQGDSGNTIYF. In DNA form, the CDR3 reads TGTGCCAGCAGCAGACAAGGGGACTCTGGAAACACCATATATTTT.

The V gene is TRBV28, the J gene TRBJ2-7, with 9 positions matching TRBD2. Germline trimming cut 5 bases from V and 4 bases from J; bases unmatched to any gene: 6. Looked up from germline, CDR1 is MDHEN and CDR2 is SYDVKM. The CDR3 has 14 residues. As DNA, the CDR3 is TGTGCCAGCAGTGTGACTAGCGGCAGTTACGAGCAGTACTTC. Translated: CASSVTSGSYEQYF. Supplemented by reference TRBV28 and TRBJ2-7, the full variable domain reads DVKVTQSSRYLVKRTGEKVFLECVQDMDHENMFWYRQDPGLGLRLIYFSYDVKMKEKGDIPEGYSVSREKKERFSLILESASTNQTSMYLCASSVTSGSYEQYFGPGTRLTVT.

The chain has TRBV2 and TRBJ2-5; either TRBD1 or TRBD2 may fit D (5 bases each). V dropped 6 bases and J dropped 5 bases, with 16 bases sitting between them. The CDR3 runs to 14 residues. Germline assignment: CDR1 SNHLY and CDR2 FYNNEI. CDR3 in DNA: TGTGCCAGCAGGACCTCCGGGACCCTGGAGACCCAGTACTTC. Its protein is CASRTSGTLETQYF.

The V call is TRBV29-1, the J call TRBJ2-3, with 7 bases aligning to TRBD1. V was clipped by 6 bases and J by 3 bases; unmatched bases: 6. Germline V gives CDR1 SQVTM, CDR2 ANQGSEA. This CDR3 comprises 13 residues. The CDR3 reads CSVFPTGTDTQYF. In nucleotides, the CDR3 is TGCAGCGTATTTCCGACAGGGACAGATACGCAGTATTTT.

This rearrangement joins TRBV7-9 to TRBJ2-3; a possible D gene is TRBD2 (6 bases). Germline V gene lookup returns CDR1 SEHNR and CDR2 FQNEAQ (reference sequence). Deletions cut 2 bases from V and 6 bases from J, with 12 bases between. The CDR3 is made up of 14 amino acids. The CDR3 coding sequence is TGTGCCAGCAGCTTATCCGTGGCGGGGGATACGCAGTATTTT. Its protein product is CASSLSVAGDTQYF.

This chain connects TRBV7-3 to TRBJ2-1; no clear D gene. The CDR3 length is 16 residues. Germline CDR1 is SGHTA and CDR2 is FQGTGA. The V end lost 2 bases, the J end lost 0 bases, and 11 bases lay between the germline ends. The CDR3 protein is CASSLGRPSSYNEQFF. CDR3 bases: TGTGCCAGCAGCTTAGGGCGGCCGAGCTCCTACAATGAGCAGTTCTTC. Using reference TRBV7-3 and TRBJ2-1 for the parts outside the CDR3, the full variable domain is GAGVSQTPSNKVTEKGKYVELRCDPISGHTALYWYRQSLGQGPEFLIYFQGTGAADDSGLPNDRFFAVRPEGSVSTLKIQRTERGDSAVYLCASSLGRPSSYNEQFFGPGTRLTVL.

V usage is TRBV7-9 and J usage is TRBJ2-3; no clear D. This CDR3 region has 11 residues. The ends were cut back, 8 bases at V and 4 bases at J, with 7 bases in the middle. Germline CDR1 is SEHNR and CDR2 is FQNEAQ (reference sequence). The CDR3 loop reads CASRTADTQYF. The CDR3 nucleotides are TGTGCCAGCCGTACTGCAGATACGCAGTATTTT.

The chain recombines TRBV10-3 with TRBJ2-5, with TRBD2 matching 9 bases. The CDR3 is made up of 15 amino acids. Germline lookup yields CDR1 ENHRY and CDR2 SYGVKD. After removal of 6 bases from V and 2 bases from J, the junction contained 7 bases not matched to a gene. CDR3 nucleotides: TGTGCCATCAGGTCAGCGGGAGGAGGGCAAGAGACCCAGTACTTC. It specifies CAIRSAGGGQETQYF.

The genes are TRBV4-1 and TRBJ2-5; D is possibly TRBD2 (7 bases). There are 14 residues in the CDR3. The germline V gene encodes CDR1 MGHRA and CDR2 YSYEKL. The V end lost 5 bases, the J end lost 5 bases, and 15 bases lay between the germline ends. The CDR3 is CASSSGGLGETQYF. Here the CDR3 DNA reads TGCGCCAGCAGCTCCGGGGGGCTGGGGGAGACCCAGTACTTC.

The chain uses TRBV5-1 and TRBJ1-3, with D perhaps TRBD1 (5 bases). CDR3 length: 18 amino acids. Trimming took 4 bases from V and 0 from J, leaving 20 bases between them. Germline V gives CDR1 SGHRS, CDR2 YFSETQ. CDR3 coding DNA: TGCGCCAGCAGCCTGACCGGGACTCTTGTAGACTCTGGAAACACCATATATTTT. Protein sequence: CASSLTGTLVDSGNTIYF.

The CDR3 spells CSVEQGQVRADTQYF. DNA of the CDR3: TGCAGCGTTGAACAGGGACAGGTCCGTGCAGATACGCAGTATTTT. V and J are TRBV29-1 and TRBJ2-3, with 8 bases fitting TRBD1. V trimming: 2 bases; J trimming: 4 bases; junction bases outside the gene matches: 8. The CDR3 length is 15 residues. CDR1 is SQVTM, CDR2 ANQGSEA, per germline.

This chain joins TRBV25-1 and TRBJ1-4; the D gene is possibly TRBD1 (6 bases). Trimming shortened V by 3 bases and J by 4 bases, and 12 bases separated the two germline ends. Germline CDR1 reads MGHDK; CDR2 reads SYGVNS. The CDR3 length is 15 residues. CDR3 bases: TGTGCCAGCAGTGATCTACAGGGTAGTAATGAAAAACTGTTTTTT. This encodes CASSDLQGSNEKLFF.

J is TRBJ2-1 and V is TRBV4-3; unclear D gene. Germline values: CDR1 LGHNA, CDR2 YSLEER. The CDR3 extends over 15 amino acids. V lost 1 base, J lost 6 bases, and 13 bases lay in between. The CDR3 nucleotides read TGCGCCAGCAGCCAAGGGGCAGGCCCCTCCAATGAGCAGTTCTTC. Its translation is CASSQGAGPSNEQFF.

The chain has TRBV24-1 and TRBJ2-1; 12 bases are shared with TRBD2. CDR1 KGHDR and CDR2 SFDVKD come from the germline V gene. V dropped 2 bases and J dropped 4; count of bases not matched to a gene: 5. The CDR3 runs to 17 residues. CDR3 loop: CATSDSSGGAWYNEQFF. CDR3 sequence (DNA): TGTGCCACCAGTGATTCTAGCGGGGGGGCCTGGTACAATGAGCAGTTCTTC.

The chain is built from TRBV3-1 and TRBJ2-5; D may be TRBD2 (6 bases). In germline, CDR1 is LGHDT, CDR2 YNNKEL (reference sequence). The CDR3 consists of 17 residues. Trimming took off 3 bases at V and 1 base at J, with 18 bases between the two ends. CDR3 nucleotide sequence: TGTGCCAGCAGCCAGGCCAGGCCCGGGAGCCCCCAAGAGACCCAGTACTTC. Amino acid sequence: CASSQARPGSPQETQYF.

CDR3 sequence: CASSLGAVETQYF. The CDR3 DNA follows: TGTGCCAGCAGCTTAGGGGCGGTAGAGACCCAGTACTTC. The V and J genes are TRBV7-2 and TRBJ2-5; D not certain. V was clipped by 1 base and J by 4 bases, with 7 bases between them. Per germline, CDR1 SGHTA and CDR2 FQGNSA. CDR3 length: 13 residues.

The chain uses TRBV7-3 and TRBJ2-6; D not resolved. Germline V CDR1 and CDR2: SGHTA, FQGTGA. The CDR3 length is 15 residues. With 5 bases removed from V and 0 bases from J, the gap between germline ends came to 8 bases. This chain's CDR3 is CASSPSPSGANVLTF. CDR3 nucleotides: TGTGCCAGCAGCCCGTCCCCCTCTGGGGCCAACGTCCTGACTTTC.

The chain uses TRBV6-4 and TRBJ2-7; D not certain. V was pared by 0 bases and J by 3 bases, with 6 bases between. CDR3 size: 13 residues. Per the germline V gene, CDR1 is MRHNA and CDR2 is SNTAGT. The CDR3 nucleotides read TGTGCCAGCAGTGACTCGATGGTCTACGAGCAGTACTTC. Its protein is CASSDSMVYEQYF.